This T cell receptor (beta chain) was retrieved from a study of molecular identifiers for immune sequencing clone quantification. Study context: In replicates, RNA taken from about 19,000 or 110,000 naive CD8 cells was divided five ways, and four portions underwent sequencing. The study's findings and limits: It was shown that clones above 20 RNA copies held over 99% of effector molecules, but under 1% in naive cells.

The authors built bulk TCR libraries by previously described methods with listed TCR primers. TCRdb reprocessed the PCR reads via MiXCR and lists one record per CDR3 protein. In the table there are approximately 500,000 distinct CDR3 sequences, about a fifth of which are singletons. This clonotype was seen ten or more times. Its specificity is unknown. Sorted cells numbering about 19,000 to 1,100,000, with 10%, 30% or 50% RNA, yielded the naive CD8 libraries. The TCR comes from a human donor in good health. Some libraries in this study had Jurkat cell RNA spiked in. Sequenced input: naive CD8+ T cells from blood, with Jurkat cell RNA spiked in. Subset meaning: FACS-sorted CD8+CD4-CCR7+CD45RA+ naive T cells.

CDR3 DNA: TGCGCCAGCAGCCAAGTAGAGGGGGCAGGAGGTCAGCCCCAGCATTTT. It specifies CASSQVEGAGGQPQHF. The rearrangement joins TRBV4-1 to TRBJ1-5; 7 bases fit TRBD1. The CDR3 has 16 residues. CDR1 and CDR2 from the germline V gene are MGHRA and YSYEKL. The junction had 9 bases not matched to a gene; V was cut back by 1 base and J by 6 bases.